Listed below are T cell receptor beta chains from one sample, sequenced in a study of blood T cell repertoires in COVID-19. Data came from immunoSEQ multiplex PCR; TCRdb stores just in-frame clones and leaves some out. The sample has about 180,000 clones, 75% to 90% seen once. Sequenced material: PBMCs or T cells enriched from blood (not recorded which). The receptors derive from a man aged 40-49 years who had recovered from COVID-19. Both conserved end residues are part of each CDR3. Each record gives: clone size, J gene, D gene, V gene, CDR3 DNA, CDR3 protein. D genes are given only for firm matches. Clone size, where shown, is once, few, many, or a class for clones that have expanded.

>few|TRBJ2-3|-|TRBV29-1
TGCAGCGTTGTTCGGCAGCTAGCCTCAGATACGCAGTATTTT
CSVVRQLASDTQYF
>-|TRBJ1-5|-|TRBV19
TGTGCCAGTAGTCCCCCGGGAGGCAATCAGCCCCAGCATTTT
CASSPPGGNQPQHF
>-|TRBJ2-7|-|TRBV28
TGTGCCAGCAGGGCGACTCCTCTTCGGGACTACGAGCAGTACTTC
CASRATPLRDYEQYF
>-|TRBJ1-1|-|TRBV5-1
TGCGCCAGCAGCTACGGTAGCCAGGGGCTTGAAGCTTTCTTT
CASSYGSQGLEAFF
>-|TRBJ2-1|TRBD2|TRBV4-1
TGCGCCAGCAGTCTTGAGGGACTAGAAGCCCACAATGAGCAGTTCTTC
CASSLEGLEAHNEQFF
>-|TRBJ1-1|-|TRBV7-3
TGTGCCAGCAGCCCCGGGGGGACTGAAGCTTTCTTT
CASSPGGTEAFF
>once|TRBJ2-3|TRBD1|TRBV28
TGTGCCAGCACCCCCCGAAGGGGGCGTACAGATACGCAGTATTTT
CASTPRRGRTDTQYF
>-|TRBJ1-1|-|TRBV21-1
TGTGCCAGCAGCAGGCCCCTGAACACTGAAGCTTTCTTT
CASSRPLNTEAFF
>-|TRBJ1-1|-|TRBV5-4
TGTGCCAGCAGTCGTACAGGGCTTGGGGCTTTCTTT
CASSRTGLGAFF
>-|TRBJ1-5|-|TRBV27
TGTGCCAGCAGTTTGACAGGCCTTGGGAGTCAGCCCCAGCATTTT
CASSLTGLGSQPQHF
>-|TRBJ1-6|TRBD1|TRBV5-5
TGTGCCAGCAGCTTTCAACAGGGGAACCATAATTCACCCCTCCACTTT
CASSFQQGNHNSPLHF
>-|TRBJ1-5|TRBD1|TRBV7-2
TGTGCCAGCAGCTCCACATTAACAGGGGGAGATCAGCCCCAGCATTTT
CASSSTLTGGDQPQHF
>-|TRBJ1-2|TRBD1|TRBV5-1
TGCGCCAGCAGCCCAGTCCGGGACAGCTATGGCTACACCTTC
CASSPVRDSYGYTF
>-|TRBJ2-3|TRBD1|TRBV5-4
TGTGCCAGCAGCAAGGGGGACAGGGGAACAGATACGCAGTATTTT
CASSKGDRGTDTQYF
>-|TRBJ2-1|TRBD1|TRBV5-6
TGTGCCAGCAGCCCTGTAGCAGGGGGCAATGAGCAGTTCTTC
CASSPVAGGNEQFF
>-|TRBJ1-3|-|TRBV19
TGTGCCAGTAGCATAGCTGGACAGCGGTCCTCTGGAAACACCATATATTTT
CASSIAGQRSSGNTIYF
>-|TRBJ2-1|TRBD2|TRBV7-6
TGTGCCAGCAGACGACTAGCGGGGGGGCTTAATGAGCAGTTCTTC
CASRRLAGGLNEQFF
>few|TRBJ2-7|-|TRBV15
TGTGCCACCAGCAGTTGGACAGCGAGGGCGGTAAGCGAGCAGTACTTC
CATSSWTARAVSEQYF
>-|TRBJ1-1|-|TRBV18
TGTGCCAGCTCACTCGCCGGTAACCCAAGCGCTTTCTTT
CASSLAGNPSAFF
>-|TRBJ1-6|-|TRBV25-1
TGTGCCAGCAGTGTAGGGGCGTATTCACCCCTCCACTTT
CASSVGAYSPLHF
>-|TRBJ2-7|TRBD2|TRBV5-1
TGCGCCAGCAGCTATGGACTAGCGGGAACCTACGAGCAGTACTTC
CASSYGLAGTYEQYF
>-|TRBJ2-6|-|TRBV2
TGTGCCAGCAGTGAAGAAATAGTCTCTGGGGCCAACGTCCTGACTTTC
CASSEEIVSGANVLTF
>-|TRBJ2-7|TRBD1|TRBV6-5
TGTGCCAGCAGTAACAGGGGGTGGCACGAGCAGTACTTC
CASSNRGWHEQYF
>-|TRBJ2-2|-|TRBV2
TGTGCCAGTAGTCCTCGTGGGGGGGCAAGGACCGGGGAGCTGTTTTTT
CASSPRGGARTGELFF
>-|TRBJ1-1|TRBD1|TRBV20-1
TGCAGTGCTAGTACACAGGGGATGTCTTTCTTT
CSASTQGMSFF
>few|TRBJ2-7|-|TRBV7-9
TGTGCCAGCGGACCACCTGGGAGACTAGACGAGCAGTACTTC
CASGPPGRLDEQYF
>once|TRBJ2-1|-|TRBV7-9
TGTGCCAGCAGTTCATCGGGGAACGGGCGTGAGCAGTTCTTC
CASSSSGNGREQFF
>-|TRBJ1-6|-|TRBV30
TGTGCCTGGAGTGTCTTTGGGGGGGTTGCCTCACCCCTCCACTTT
CAWSVFGGVASPLHF
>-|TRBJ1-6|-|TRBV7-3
TGTGCCAGCAGCTTAAGCAGCTCCTATAATTCACCCCTCCACTTT
CASSLSSSYNSPLHF
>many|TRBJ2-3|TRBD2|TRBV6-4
TGTGCCAGCAGTGACTCTAGCGGGGGGGCAGATACGCAGTATTTT
CASSDSSGGADTQYF
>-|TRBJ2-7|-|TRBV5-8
TGTGCCAGCAGCCAGACTGGCCCCGCTTACTACGAGCAGTACTTC
CASSQTGPAYYEQYF
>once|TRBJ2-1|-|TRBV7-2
TGTGCCAGCAGCTTAGGGGGGACTGCCTACAATGAGCAGTTCTTC
CASSLGGTAYNEQFF
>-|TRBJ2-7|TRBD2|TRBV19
TGTGCCAGTACCCCGGGGGGGGCGGGGGAGCAGTACTTC
CASTPGGAGEQYF
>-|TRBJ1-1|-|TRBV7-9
TGTGCCAGCAGCTTAGGGCAGGGTATCATGAACACTGAAGCTTTCTTT
CASSLGQGIMNTEAFF
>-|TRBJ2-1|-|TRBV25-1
TGTGCCAGCAGTGACGTTAGACTAGTAAATCACAATGAGCAGTTCTTC
CASSDVRLVNHNEQFF
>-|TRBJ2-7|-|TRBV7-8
TGTGCCAGCAGCTTTTCTGACAGTTTAGGCGAGCAGTACTTC
CASSFSDSLGEQYF
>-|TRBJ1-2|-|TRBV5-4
TGTGCCAGCAGCTTGCTCGCGGGAAACTATGGCTACACCTTC
CASSLLAGNYGYTF
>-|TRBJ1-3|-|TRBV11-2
TGTGCCAGCAGCCCACCTATGAATACTGGAAACACCATATATTTT
CASSPPMNTGNTIYF
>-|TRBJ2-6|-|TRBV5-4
TGTGCCAGCCAACACAGGGTTGCTGGGGCCAACGTCCTGACTTTC
CASQHRVAGANVLTF
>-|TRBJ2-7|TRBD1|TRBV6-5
TGTGCCAGCAGTTGGACAGGACCATACGAGCAGTACTTC
CASSWTGPYEQYF
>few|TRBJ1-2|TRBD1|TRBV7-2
TGTGCCAGCAGCCCGGGACAGGCATCCGGCTACACCTTC
CASSPGQASGYTF
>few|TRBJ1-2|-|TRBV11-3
TGTGCCAGCAGCTTGAGATGGGGGCAGGGTGGCTACACCTTC
CASSLRWGQGGYTF
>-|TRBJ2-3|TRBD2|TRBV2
TGTGCCAGCAGTGATATTCTCGGGAGTAGCGGGAGATCGGATACGCAGTATTTT
CASSDILGSSGRSDTQYF
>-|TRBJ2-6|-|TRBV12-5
TGTGCTAGTAGCTCGTCTGGGGCCAACGTCCTGACTTTC
CASSSSGANVLTF
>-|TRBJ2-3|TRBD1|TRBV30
TGTGCCTGGCAAGGCAGGGGGATCACAGATACGCAGTATTTT
CAWQGRGITDTQYF
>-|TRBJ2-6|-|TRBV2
TGTGCCAGCAGTGAAGCGCGTGGGGCCAACGTCCTGACTTTC
CASSEARGANVLTF
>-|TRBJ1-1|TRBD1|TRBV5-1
TGCGCCAGCAGCTTGGCCGGAGTCTCACAGGGGGCTTACACTGAAGCTTTCTTT
CASSLAGVSQGAYTEAFF
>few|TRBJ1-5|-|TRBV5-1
TGCGCCAGCAGCTTGGACCCCCAGGCCAATCAGCCCCAGCATTTT
CASSLDPQANQPQHF
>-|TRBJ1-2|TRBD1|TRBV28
TGTGCCAGCAGATTACCGGGACAGGGGCGATCCGGCGGCTACACCTTC
CASRLPGQGRSGGYTF
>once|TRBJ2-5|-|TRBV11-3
TGTGCCAGCAGCTTAACAGGGCAGGGGGAGACCCAGTACTTC
CASSLTGQGETQYF
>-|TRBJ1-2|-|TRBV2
TGTGCCAGCGGGGGACTCTACACCTTC
CASGGLYTF
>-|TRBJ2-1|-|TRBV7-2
TGTGCCAGCAGCTTAGCAGAGTTTAGAGGGGAGCAGTTCTTC
CASSLAEFRGEQFF
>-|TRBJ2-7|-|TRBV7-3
TGTGCCAGCAGCCTGCCCGACGGGGAGCAGTACTTC
CASSLPDGEQYF
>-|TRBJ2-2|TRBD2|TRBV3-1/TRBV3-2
TGTGCCAGCAGCCAAGCGCCTCTAGCGGCACCGGGGGAGCTGTTTTTT
CASSQAPLAAPGELFF
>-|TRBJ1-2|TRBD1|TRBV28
TGTGCCAGCAGTCCTCCCGGGACAGCTATTAACTATGGCTACACCTTC
CASSPPGTAINYGYTF
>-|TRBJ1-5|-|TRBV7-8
TGTGCCAGCAGCTTTGATCTAGCGGGAGATAGCAATCAGCCCCAGCATTTT
CASSFDLAGDSNQPQHF
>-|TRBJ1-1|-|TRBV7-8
TGTGCCAGCAGCATCCGGACAGACTTGAACACTGAAGCTTTCTTT
CASSIRTDLNTEAFF
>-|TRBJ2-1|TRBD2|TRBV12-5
TGTGCTAGTGGTTTGGTACTTTTGACTAGCGGTTACAATGAGCAGTTCTTC
CASGLVLLTSGYNEQFF
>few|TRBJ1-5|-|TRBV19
TGTGCCAGTAGCACCACAGGCAGCAATCAGCCCCAGCATTTT
CASSTTGSNQPQHF
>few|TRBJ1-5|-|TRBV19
TGTGCCAGTAGTAACCCCGGAGGGAGGGAGCCCCAGCATTTT
CASSNPGGREPQHF